The sequence of this T cell receptor beta chain was determined in a study of identifying expanded T cells in peripheral blood. TCRdb keeps only in-frame clones here, not all; method: immunoSEQ multiplex PCR. In the table there are some 120,000 clones, around 84% of which are singletons. Per germline, CDR1 MDHEN and CDR2 SYDVKM. CDR3 size: 14 residues. Trimming removed 3 bases from V and 2 bases from J; junction bases left unmatched: 3. The chain combines TRBV28 with TRBJ1-2, with 7 bases fitting TRBD1. The source of this sequence is a person aged 18 to 75 in good health. The material sequenced was blood. The CDR3 nucleotides are TGTGCCAGCAGTTTCTCACAGGGGAACTATGGCTACACCTTC. The encoded protein is CASSFSQGNYGYTF.